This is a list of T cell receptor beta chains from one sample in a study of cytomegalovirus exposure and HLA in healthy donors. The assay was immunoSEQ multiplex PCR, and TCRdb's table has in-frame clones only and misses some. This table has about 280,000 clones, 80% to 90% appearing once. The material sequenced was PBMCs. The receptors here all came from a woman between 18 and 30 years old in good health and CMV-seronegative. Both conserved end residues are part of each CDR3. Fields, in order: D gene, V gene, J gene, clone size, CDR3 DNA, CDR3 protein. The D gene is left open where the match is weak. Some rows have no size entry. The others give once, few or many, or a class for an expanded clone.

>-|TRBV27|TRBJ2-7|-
TGTGCCAGCAGTTTTAGGGGTCCCCCCTACGAGCAGTACTTC
CASSFRGPPYEQYF
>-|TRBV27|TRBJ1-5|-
TGTGCCAGCAGTTTAACATTAAATCAGCCCCAGCATTTT
CASSLTLNQPQHF
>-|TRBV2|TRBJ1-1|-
TGTGCCAGCAGTGAATTGACGGGAGCTTTCTTT
CASSELTGAFF
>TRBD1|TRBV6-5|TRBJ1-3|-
TGTGCCAGCAGTTACCGACAGGGCCCTGGAAACACCATATATTTT
CASSYRQGPGNTIYF
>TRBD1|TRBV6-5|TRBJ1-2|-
TGTGCCAGCAGCCCCCTGGGACAGGGGAACTATGGCTACACCTTC
CASSPLGQGNYGYTF
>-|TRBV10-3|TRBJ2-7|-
TGTGCCATCAGCGCGGGAACCGCCTACGAGCAGTACTTC
CAISAGTAYEQYF
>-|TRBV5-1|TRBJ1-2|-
TGCGCCAGCAGCGCGGGGACGGCCTCCTATGGCTACACCTTC
CASSAGTASYGYTF
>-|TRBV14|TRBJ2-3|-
TGTGCCAGCAGCCAAGATATTAGGGGGTTCACAGATACGCAGTATTTT
CASSQDIRGFTDTQYF
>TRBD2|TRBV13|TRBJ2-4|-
TGTGCCAGCAGCCCCCGACCCCCTAGGACTAGCGGCAAAAACATTCAGTACTTC
CASSPRPPRTSGKNIQYF
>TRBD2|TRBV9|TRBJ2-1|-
TGTGCCAGCAGCCAAACCGGGACTAGCGGGGGCGATGAGCAGTTCTTC
CASSQTGTSGGDEQFF
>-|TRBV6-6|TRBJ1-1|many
TGTGCCAGCAGCAGAATGAACACTGAAGCTTTCTTT
CASSRMNTEAFF